The 23 T cell receptor beta chains below come from one sample, sequenced in a study of cytomegalovirus exposure and HLA in healthy donors. The PCR was carried out with 60 Vbeta primers and 13 Jbeta primers. Here immunoSEQ multiplex PCR was the method, and the copy in TCRdb shows in-frame clones only, minus some. The sample lists around 160,000 clones, around 68% occurring once. Sequenced input: PBMCs. These receptor sequences come from a woman aged 40 to 50 in good health and CMV-seropositive.

The chain links TRBV5-1 to TRBJ2-7, with 9 bases that match TRBD2. V was clipped by 3 bases and J by 4 bases; unmatched bases: 8. CDR3 size: 15 residues. CDR1 SGHRS and CDR2 YFSETQ come from the germline V gene. The CDR3 is CASSSSGGNLYEQYF. For the CDR3, the DNA is TGCGCCAGCAGCTCGAGCGGGGGGAACCTTTACGAGCAGTACTTC. Together with reference TRBV5-1 and TRBJ2-7, the CDR3 gives the full variable domain: KAGVTQTPRYLIKTRGQQVTLSCSPISGHRSVSWYQQTPGQGLQFLFEYFSETQRNKGNFPGRFSGRQFSNSRSEMNVSTLELGDSALYLCASSSSGGNLYEQYFGPGTRLTVT.

V and J are TRBV6-6 and TRBJ2-1, with 14 bases aligning to TRBD2. The CDR3 is 16 residues long. Germline CDR1 MNHNY, CDR2 SVGAGI (reference sequence). V shed 2 bases and J 6 bases; nucleotides not matched to a gene: 3. DNA for the CDR3: TGTGCCAGCAGTTACCTGACTAGCGGGGGGGGCAATGAGCAGTTCTTC. This gives the protein CASSYLTSGGGNEQFF.

The chain employs TRBV4-3 and TRBJ2-1; perhaps TRBD2 as D (6 bases). The V end lost 5 bases, the J end lost 3 bases, and 11 bases lay between the germline ends. This CDR3 spans 14 amino acids. CDR1 is LGHNA and CDR2 is YSLEER in the germline V gene. CDR3 nucleotide sequence: TGCGCCAGCAGCAGGGACTGGAACTACAATGAGCAGTTCTTC. Amino acid sequence: CASSRDWNYNEQFF.

The chain employs TRBV6-4 and TRBJ1-6, with D uncertain. Trimming removed 3 bases from V and 7 bases from J, with 7 bases in between. Germline V CDR1 and CDR2: MRHNA, SNTAGT. The CDR3 has 13 amino acids. The CDR3 nucleotides are TGTGCCAGCAGTGATACTTGGAATTCACCCCTCCACTTT. Translation: CASSDTWNSPLHF.

For the CDR3, the DNA is TGTGCCAGCAGCTTACGGAATCGAGGACAGGGAGGTACTGAAGCTTTCTTT. It codes for CASSLRNRGQGGTEAFF. The V call is TRBV7-9, the J call TRBJ1-1; 8 bases match TRBD1. V lost 2 bases and J lost 5; bases outside the gene matches: 13. CDR3 length: 17 residues. The germline gives CDR1 SEHNR, CDR2 FQNEAQ (reference sequence).

The chain employs TRBV15 and TRBJ1-5, with D unclear. Germline-derived CDR1 and CDR2 are LNHNV and YYDKDF (reference sequence). V was clipped by 4 bases and J by 0 bases, with 10 bases between them. The CDR3 covers 15 residues. CDR3 nucleotides: TGTGCCACCAGCAAAGAACTAGGTAGCAATCAGCCCCAGCATTTT. It encodes CATSKELGSNQPQHF. Full variable domain (remainder filled in from reference TRBV15 and TRBJ1-5): DAMVIQNPRYQVTQFGKPVTLSCSQTLNHNVMYWYQQKSSQAPKLLFHYYDKDFNNEADTPDNFQSRRPNTSFCFLDIRSPGLGDTAMYLCATSKELGSNQPQHFGDGTRLSIL.

The chain joins TRBV20-1 to TRBJ1-4; D not resolved. This CDR3 has 11 residues. Germline V gene data show CDR1 as DFQATT and CDR2 as SNEGSKA (reference sequence). The V end lost 4 bases, the J end lost 6 bases, and 6 bases lay between the germline ends. The CDR3 loop reads CSAIRYEKLFF. CDR3 bases: TGCAGTGCTATACGGTATGAAAAACTGTTTTTT.

The V gene is TRBV7-3, the J gene TRBJ2-1; TRBD1 matches at 9 bases. Germline CDR1 and CDR2: SGHTA and FQGTGA. The CDR3 sequence is 14 residues long. J gave up 5 bases and V 5 bases, and 4 bases lay outside the gene matches. CDR3 sequence reads: CASSPTGGDNEQFF. The CDR3 DNA reads as TGTGCCAGCAGCCCGACAGGGGGGGACAATGAGCAGTTCTTC. Combining the CDR3 with reference TRBV7-3 and TRBJ2-1 gives the whole variable domain GAGVSQTPSNKVTEKGKYVELRCDPISGHTALYWYRQSLGQGPEFLIYFQGTGAADDSGLPNDRFFAVRPEGSVSTLKIQRTERGDSAVYLCASSPTGGDNEQFFGPGTRLTVL.

The gene calls are TRBV5-4 and TRBJ1-1; D unresolved. The CDR3 runs 13 residues. Germline CDR1 reads SGHNT; CDR2 reads YYREEE (reference sequence). With 5 bases removed from V and 1 base from J, the gap between germline ends came to 9 bases. The CDR3, as DNA: TGTGCCAGCAGGCCTGACACGAACACTGAAGCTTTCTTT. It is translated as CASRPDTNTEAFF.

As to this clone: A read error may account for a junction end that differs from germline. CDR3 sequence reads: CNVASQHANEKLFF. The DNA for the CDR3 is TGCAACGTTGCATCACAACACGCTAATGAAAAACTGTTTTTT. The chain joins TRBV29-1 to TRBJ1-4, with no clear D. Germline V gene data show CDR1 as SQVTM and CDR2 as ANQGSEA. The CDR3 has 14 residues.

This clone was seen a few times. This chain links TRBV5-1 with TRBJ2-5; TRBD1 agrees at 10 bases. The closer fit of TRBJ2-7 to the DNA end suggests the J call may be wrong. Per the germline V gene, CDR1 is SGHRS and CDR2 is YFSETQ. The CDR3 covers 16 residues. This CDR3 is CASSWTLRDRGHEQYF. In DNA form, the CDR3 reads TGCGCCAGCAGCTGGACCCTCCGGGACAGGGGACACGAGCAGTACTTC.

The CDR3 loop reads CASSIQGYEQYF. The CDR3 DNA reads as TGTGCCAGCAGTATCCAGGGCTACGAGCAGTACTTC. The rearrangement joins TRBV27 to TRBJ2-7; TRBD1 is a possible D gene (5 bases). The ends were cut back, 5 bases at V and 3 bases at J, with 8 bases in the middle. Germline V gene data show CDR1 as MNHEY and CDR2 as SMNVEV (reference sequence). The CDR3 runs to 12 residues.

V usage is TRBV9 and J usage is TRBJ1-4; no firm D call. Trimming cost V 0 bases and J 8 bases, with 8 bases left between them. This CDR3 spans 13 amino acids. Germline CDR1 and CDR2: SGDLS and YYNGEE. The CDR3 region is CASSVGGMEKLFF. The CDR3, as DNA: TGTGCCAGCAGCGTAGGAGGAATGGAAAAACTGTTTTTT.

The chain carries TRBV19 and TRBJ2-5; tentative D call: TRBD1 (6 bases). Germline CDR1 LNHDA, CDR2 SQIVND (reference sequence). There are 14 residues in the CDR3. Trimming took 4 bases from V and 6 from J, leaving 15 bases between them. The DNA for the CDR3 is TGTGCCAGTAGTAGGGGGCTGGGCTTCCAGACCCAGTACTTC. Residues: CASSRGLGFQTQYF. The full variable domain, completed using reference TRBV19 and TRBJ2-5, is DGGITQSPKYLFRKEGQNVTLSCEQNLNHDAMYWYRQDPGQGLRLIYYSQIVNDFQKGDIAEGYSVSREKKESFPLTVTSAQKNPTAFYLCASSRGLGFQTQYFGPGTRLLVL.

CDR3 DNA sequence: TGCGCCAGCAGCTCGGGGACTAGCGACACAGATACGCAGTATTTT. Translation: CASSSGTSDTDTQYF. This chain uses TRBV5-1 with TRBJ2-3; 10 bases match TRBD2. The CDR3 is 15 amino acids. Germline trimming cut 3 bases from V and 2 bases from J; bases unmatched to any gene: 3. Per the germline V gene, CDR1 is SGHRS and CDR2 is YFSETQ.

The chain is built from TRBV7-9 and TRBJ2-7; 8 positions match TRBD1. Per the germline V gene, CDR1 is SEHNR and CDR2 is FQNEAQ (reference sequence). There are 17 residues in the CDR3. J was trimmed by 6 bases and V by 5 bases; bases with no gene match: 18. The CDR3 sequence: CASSPVSGAGGRGEQYF. The CDR3, as DNA: TGTGCCAGCAGCCCCGTTTCTGGGGCAGGGGGCCGGGGCGAGCAGTACTTC.

The V and J genes are TRBV7-2 and TRBJ1-1; maybe TRBD1 (5 bases). Germline assignment: CDR1 SGHTA and CDR2 FQGNSA. Trimming took off 2 bases at V and 0 bases at J, with 10 bases between the two ends. The CDR3 has 15 residues. DNA for the CDR3: TGTGCCAGCAGCTTAAGAAGGGGCATGAACACTGAAGCTTTCTTT. Amino acids: CASSLRRGMNTEAFF.

This clone showed up just once. This chain uses TRBV5-4 with TRBJ2-5; TRBD1 is a possible D gene (5 bases). The CDR3 is made up of 14 amino acids. V gave up 0 bases and J gave up 11 bases, with 17 bases separating them. Germline CDR1 and CDR2: SGHNT and YYREEE (reference sequence). The DNA for the CDR3 is TGTGCCAGCAGCTTGGCGAACAGGCGTGAGGAGCAGTACTTC. It encodes CASSLANRREEQYF.

This rearrangement joins TRBV25-1 to TRBJ2-3; D call uncertain. Germline V gene lookup returns CDR1 MGHDK and CDR2 SYGVNS. V lost 4 bases and J 7 bases, leaving 9 bases between the germline ends. There are 12 residues in the CDR3. CDR3 amino acids: CASSASSYTQYF. The CDR3, as DNA: TGTGCCAGCAGTGCCTCGAGTTATACGCAGTATTTT.

V gene TRBV2 combines with J gene TRBJ1-1; D unresolved. CDR1 and CDR2 from the germline V gene are SNHLY and FYNNEI. The CDR3 covers 12 residues. Trimming took off 7 bases at V and 0 bases at J, with 6 bases between the two ends. The CDR3 DNA follows: TGTGCCAGCACCCCTCTGAACACTGAAGCTTTCTTT. Amino acids: CASTPLNTEAFF. Together with reference TRBV2 and TRBJ1-1, the CDR3 gives the full variable domain: EPEVTQTPSHQVTQMGQEVILRCVPISNHLYFYWYRQILGQKVEFLVSFYNNEISEKSEIFDDQFSVERPDGSNFTLKIRSTKLEDSAMYFCASTPLNTEAFFGQGTRLTVV.

The chain joins TRBV7-9 to TRBJ2-5, with D possibly TRBD2 on 5 matching bases. The CDR3 extends over 13 amino acids. Germline values: CDR1 SEHNR, CDR2 FQNEAQ (reference sequence). V was clipped by 3 bases and J by 5 bases, with 10 bases between them. Here the CDR3 reads CASSFGSLETQYF. In nucleotides, the CDR3 is TGTGCCAGCAGCTTTGGGAGTCTCGAGACCCAGTACTTC.

The CDR3 DNA sequence: TGTGCCAGCAGGGGGCGGGAGAGTAGCTCCTACAATGAGCAGTTCTTC. Its protein is CASRGRESSSYNEQFF. The chain is built from TRBV28 and TRBJ2-1; TRBD2 matches at 7 bases. Germline lookup yields CDR1 MDHEN and CDR2 SYDVKM. J was trimmed by 0 bases and V by 6 bases; bases with no gene match: 8. This CDR3 is 16 amino acids long. The full variable domain, in which reference TRBV28 and TRBJ2-1 provide the parts outside the CDR3, is DVKVTQSSRYLVKRTGEKVFLECVQDMDHENMFWYRQDPGLGLRLIYFSYDVKMKEKGDIPEGYSVSREKKERFSLILESASTNQTSMYLCASRGRESSSYNEQFFGPGTRLTVL.

The gene calls are TRBV11-2 and TRBJ1-1, with D perhaps TRBD1 (5 bases). V was cut by 8 bases and J by 4 bases, with 11 bases left in between. The CDR3 runs 12 residues. Germline CDR1 reads SGHAT; CDR2 reads FQNNGV. CDR3 sequence reads: CASAGGTTEAFF. CDR3 nucleotides: TGTGCCAGCGCAGGAGGGACCACTGAAGCTTTCTTT.